This T cell receptor beta chain comes out of a study of somatic mutations in cytotoxic T cells in rheumatoid arthritis. Whole-study results and caveats: Slight TRBV07 underrepresentation in rheumatoid arthritis patients went unadjusted for multiple comparisons. Rheumatoid arthritis patients and age-matched healthy controls showed no significant difference in CD8+ T-cell clonality.

Germline trimming cut 5 bases from V and 1 base from J; bases unmatched to any gene: 7. The CDR3 is 17 residues long. Germline-derived CDR1 and CDR2 are SGHAT and FQNNGV. Only in-frame clones appear in the TCRdb table, and some are missing; sequencing was by immunoSEQ multiplex PCR. The data show 6,000 to 9,500 clones, with roughly 69% seen just once and around 16% held by the top ten. About this clone: Its antigen is not identified.

The receptor was derived from an adult with rheumatoid arthritis. The chain employs TRBV11-2 and TRBJ2-6; 8 nucleotides align to TRBD1. Sequences were obtained from CD8+ T cells sorted from blood. DNA for the CDR3: TGTGCCAGCAGCCGGGGGACAGGTCGGTCTGGGGCCAACGTCCTGACTTTC. Translation gives CASSRGTGRSGANVLTF.